Sequencing of this TCR beta chain was carried out in a study of blood T cell repertoires in COVID-19. Study-level background: T cells, B-cell-depleted T cells, or PBMCs provided the cDNA or gDNA that served as material.

As processed by the authors: Quantification of nucleated cells was approximated via reference gene primer amplification. The repertoire was sequenced with immunoSEQ multiplex PCR; TCRdb's copy has only in-frame clones and lacks some. That table supplies the V and J calls and clone size; D and trimming were determined from the DNA. The sample gives hundreds of thousands of clones, approximately 87% of which show up once; about 6% is in the top ten. CDR1 is MNHEY, CDR2 SMNVEV, per germline (reference sequence). This CDR3 comprises 15 residues. V was cut by 2 bases and J by 0 bases, with 8 bases left in between.

Sequencing was carried out using peripheral blood. The source is a woman aged 50 to 65 with COVID-19, enrolled during active disease. The rearrangement links TRBV27 to TRBJ2-1; perhaps TRBD2 as D (5 bases). Here the CDR3 reads CASSLAGTSYNEQFF. CDR3 nucleotides: TGTGCCAGCAGTTTAGCGGGTACCTCCTACAATGAGCAGTTCTTC.